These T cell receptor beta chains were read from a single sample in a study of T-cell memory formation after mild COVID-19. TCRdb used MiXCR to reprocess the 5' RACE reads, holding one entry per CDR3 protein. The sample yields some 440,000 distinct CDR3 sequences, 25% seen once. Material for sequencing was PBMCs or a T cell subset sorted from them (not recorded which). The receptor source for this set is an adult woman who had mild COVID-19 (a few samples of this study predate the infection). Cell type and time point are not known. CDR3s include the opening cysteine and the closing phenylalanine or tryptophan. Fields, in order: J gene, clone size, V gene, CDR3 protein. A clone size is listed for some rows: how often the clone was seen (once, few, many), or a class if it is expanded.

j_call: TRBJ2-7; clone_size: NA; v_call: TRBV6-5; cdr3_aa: CASSYGGAARDRVSYEQYF
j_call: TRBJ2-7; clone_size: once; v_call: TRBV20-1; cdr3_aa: CSASELAGTYEQYF
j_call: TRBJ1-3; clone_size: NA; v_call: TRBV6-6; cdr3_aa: CASSYSNPYSGNTIYF
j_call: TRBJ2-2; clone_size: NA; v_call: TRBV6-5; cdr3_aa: CASLKGGRGTGELFF
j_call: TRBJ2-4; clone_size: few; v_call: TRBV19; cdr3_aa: CASSIDRQSTSGRRGAKNIQYF
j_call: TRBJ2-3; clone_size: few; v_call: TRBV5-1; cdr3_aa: CASSSHYGEDTQYF
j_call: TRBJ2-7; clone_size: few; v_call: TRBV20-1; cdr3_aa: CSASMTSGKSYEQYF
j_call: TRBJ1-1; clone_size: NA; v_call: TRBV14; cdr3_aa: CASSPDRVTEAFF
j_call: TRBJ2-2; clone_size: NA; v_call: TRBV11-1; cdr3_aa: CASSQQDQIDGELFF
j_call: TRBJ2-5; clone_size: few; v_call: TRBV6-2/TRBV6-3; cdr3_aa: CASRMGSSGSTETQYF